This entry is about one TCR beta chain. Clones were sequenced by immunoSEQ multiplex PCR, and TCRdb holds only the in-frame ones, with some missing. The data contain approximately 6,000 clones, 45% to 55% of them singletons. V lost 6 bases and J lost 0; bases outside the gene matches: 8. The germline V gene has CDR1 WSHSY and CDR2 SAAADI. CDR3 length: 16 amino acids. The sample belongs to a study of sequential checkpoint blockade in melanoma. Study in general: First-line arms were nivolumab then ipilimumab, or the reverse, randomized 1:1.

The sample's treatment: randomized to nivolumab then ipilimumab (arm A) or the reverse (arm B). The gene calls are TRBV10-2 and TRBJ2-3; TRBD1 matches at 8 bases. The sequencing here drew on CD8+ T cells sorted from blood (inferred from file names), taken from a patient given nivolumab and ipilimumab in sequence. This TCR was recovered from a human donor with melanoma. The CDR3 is CASSLGTGSSTDTQYF. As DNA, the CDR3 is TGCGCCAGCAGCCTCGGGACAGGATCTAGCACAGATACGCAGTATTTT.